The rows below give T cell receptor beta chains drawn from one sample of a study of shared clonotypes between healthy human individuals. Clones were read by immunoSEQ multiplex PCR, and TCRdb kept only the in-frame ones, dropping some. The repertoire holds some 2,000,000 clones, with approximately 94% as singletons. The sequenced sample consisted of naive CD4+ T cells sorted from blood. The receptor source for this set is a man between 18 and 35 years old in good health. The CDR3 runs from the conserved cysteine through the conserved F or W. Fields, in order: J gene, CDR3 length, clone size, D gene, V gene, CDR3 protein, CDR3 DNA. A D gene is named only where the DNA matches it firmly. Some rows have no size entry. The others give once, few or many, or a class for an expanded clone.

TRBJ2-2 | 15 | . | . | TRBV10-1 | CASSKTTENTGELFF | TGCGCCAGCAGTAAAACAACAGAGAACACCGGGGAGCTGTTTTTT
TRBJ2-5 | 15 | . | TRBD1 | TRBV9 | CASSVGTGGFETQYF | TGTGCCAGCAGCGTCGGGACAGGGGGCTTCGAGACCCAGTACTTC
TRBJ2-2 | 15 | . | TRBD1 | TRBV2 | CASTPGGSNTGELFF | TGTGCCAGCACCCCAGGGGGATCGAACACCGGGGAGCTGTTTTTT
TRBJ2-7 | 14 | . | . | TRBV10-2 | CATRETLEGLEQYF | TGCGCCACCCGGGAAACCCTTGAAGGTCTCGAGCAGTACTTC
TRBJ1-5 | 14 | . | . | TRBV11-2 | CASSADGNNQPQHF | TGTGCCAGCAGCGCAGACGGAAACAATCAGCCCCAGCATTTT
TRBJ2-7 | 14 | . | TRBD1 | TRBV5-1 | CASSLRQGAYEQYF | TGCGCCAGCAGCTTGAGGCAGGGGGCTTACGAGCAGTACTTC
TRBJ1-3 | 16 | . | TRBD1 | TRBV7-8 | CASSLADRGLGNTIYF | TGTGCCAGCAGCTTAGCGGACAGGGGGCTTGGAAACACCATATATTTT
TRBJ2-2 | 16 | . | . | TRBV7-6 | CASSLNAARNTGELFF | TGTGCCAGCAGCTTAAACGCCGCTCGGAACACCGGGGAGCTGTTTTTT
TRBJ2-5 | 14 | . | . | TRBV5-1 | CASSLEGGPETQYF | TGCGCCAGCAGCTTGGAGGGGGGGCCGGAGACCCAGTACTTC
TRBJ1-6 | 15 | . | . | TRBV28 | CASVDVSSYNSPLHF | TGTGCCAGCGTGGACGTGAGCTCCTATAATTCACCCCTCCACTTT
TRBJ1-5 | 13 | . | . | TRBV6-6 | CASTPMDNQPQHF | TGTGCCAGCACCCCAATGGACAATCAGCCCCAGCATTTT
TRBJ1-5 | 12 | . | . | TRBV6-1 | CASNRSNQPQHF | TGTGCCAGCAACCGGAGCAATCAGCCCCAGCATTTT
TRBJ1-1 | 13 | . | . | TRBV2 | CASSEGPLPEAFF | TGTGCCAGCAGTGAAGGACCCCTACCTGAAGCTTTCTTT
TRBJ2-5 | 12 | . | . | TRBV29-1 | CSVDDQKETQYF | TGCAGCGTAGATGACCAAAAGGAGACCCAGTACTTC
TRBJ1-4 | 15 | once | . | TRBV6-5 | CASSYLGAGDEKLFF | TGTGCCAGCAGTTACCTTGGGGCAGGAGATGAAAAACTGTTTTTT
TRBJ2-7 | 14 | . | TRBD1 | TRBV7-8 | CASSKPGGSYEQYF | TGTGCCAGCAGCAAGCCAGGGGGCTCCTACGAGCAGTACTTC
TRBJ2-7 | 15 | . | . | TRBV6-5 | CASKTGGGNSYEQYF | TGTGCCAGCAAAACGGGAGGGGGCAATAGCTACGAGCAGTACTTC
TRBJ1-2 | 16 | . | . | TRBV7-8 | CASSFLTQGSNYGYTF | TGTGCCAGCAGCTTCCTTACCCAGGGATCTAACTATGGCTACACCTTC
TRBJ2-5 | 15 | . | TRBD2 | TRBV19 | CASSIPSGSEETQYF | TGTGCCAGTAGTATCCCTAGCGGGAGTGAGGAGACCCAGTACTTC
TRBJ2-2 | 16 | . | TRBD2 | TRBV27 | CASSLRGSGGGGELFF | TGTGCCAGCAGTTTACGTGGTAGCGGGGGAGGCGGGGAGCTGTTTTTT
TRBJ2-1 | 14 | . | . | TRBV28 | CASSSPQVYNEQFF | TGTGCCAGCAGTTCCCCACAGGTTTACAATGAGCAGTTCTTC
TRBJ2-3 | 17 | . | TRBD2 | TRBV7-3 | CASSLRASGEGTDTQYF | TGTGCCAGCAGCTTAAGGGCCAGCGGGGAGGGCACAGATACGCAGTATTTT
TRBJ1-2 | 14 | . | . | TRBV2 | CASSELQGNYGYTF | TGTGCCAGCAGTGAGCTACAGGGCAACTATGGCTACACCTTC
TRBJ1-4 | 16 | . | . | TRBV15 | CATSSGGGDTNEKLFF | TGTGCCACCAGCAGTGGAGGGGGGGATACTAATGAAAAACTGTTTTTT
TRBJ2-3 | 15 | . | TRBD1 | TRBV28 | CASSSRGTGTDTQYF | TGTGCCAGCAGCTCTCGAGGGACAGGCACAGATACGCAGTATTTT
TRBJ2-3 | 16 | . | TRBD2 | TRBV5-1 | CASSLGTSGKTDTQYF | TGCGCCAGCAGCTTAGGGACTAGCGGAAAGACAGATACGCAGTATTTT
TRBJ1-4 | 15 | . | . | TRBV5-6 | CASSSGRGISEKLFF | TGTGCCAGCAGCTCCGGTAGGGGTATAAGTGAAAAACTGTTTTTT
TRBJ2-2 | 15 | . | TRBD2 | TRBV7-6 | CASTGTSIITGELFF | TGTGCCAGCACCGGGACTAGCATTATCACCGGGGAGCTGTTTTTT